Listed here are 18 T cell receptor beta chains from one sample, sequenced in a study of tumor-infiltrating lymphocytes in localized non-small cell lung cancer. The table came from immunoSEQ multiplex PCR; TCRdb's copy has only in-frame clones and leaves some out. The sample contains 17,000 or so clones, over 75% of which appear only once. Sequencing was carried out using lung tumor tissue. The receptors originated from a human donor with non-small cell lung cancer.

The chain links TRBV13 to TRBJ2-7; 8 positions match TRBD2. The V segment lost 5 bases and the J segment 3 bases; nucleotides outside the gene matches: 3. The CDR3 extends over 13 amino acids. The germline V gene encodes CDR1 PRHDT and CDR2 FYEKMQ (reference sequence). The CDR3 is CASSRGGFYEQYF. The DNA for the CDR3 is TGTGCCAGCAGCCGGGGGGGCTTCTACGAGCAGTACTTC. The full variable domain, in which reference TRBV13 and TRBJ2-7 provide the parts outside the CDR3, is AAGVIQSPRHLIKEKRETATLKCYPIPRHDTVYWYQQGPGQDPQFLISFYEKMQSDKGSIPDRFSAQQFSDYHSELNMSSLELGDSALYFCASSRGGFYEQYFGPGTRLTVT.

The rearrangement joins TRBV6-5 to TRBJ2-5, with D possibly being TRBD2 (6 bases). V lost 6 bases, J lost 5 bases, and 16 bases lay in between. Per the germline V gene, CDR1 is MNHEY and CDR2 is SVGAGI. The CDR3 is 14 residues long. The CDR3 DNA is TGTGCCAGCAGATCCGGGGGTGGGATCGAGACCCAGTACTTC. Translation gives CASRSGGGIETQYF.

The gene calls are TRBV5-5 and TRBJ1-4; 8 nucleotides agree with TRBD1. This CDR3 has 15 amino acids. V trimming: 2 bases; J trimming: 7 bases; junction bases outside the gene matches: 7. From germline, CDR1 is SGHKS and CDR2 YYEKEE (reference sequence). CDR3 DNA sequence: TGTGCCAGCAGCTTACAGGGGGTCTCCAGTGAAAAACTGTTTTTT. This codes for CASSLQGVSSEKLFF.

The chain uses TRBV7-9 and TRBJ2-7, with a weak D call TRBD2 (6 bases). V dropped 5 bases and J dropped 2 bases, with 25 bases sitting between them. Germline CDR1 reads SEHNR; CDR2 reads FQNEAQ (reference sequence). The CDR3 runs 18 residues. CDR3 sequence: CASSPDTHWERAAYEQYF. The CDR3 nucleotides read TGTGCCAGCAGCCCGGATACGCACTGGGAGCGGGCGGCCTACGAGCAGTACTTC.

The chain is built from TRBV30 and TRBJ1-4, with no clear D. Germline lookup yields CDR1 GTSNPN and CDR2 SVGIG (reference sequence). V dropped 3 bases and J dropped 8 bases, with 13 bases sitting between them. CDR3 length equals 13 residues. The DNA for the CDR3 is TGTGCCTGGAGCGAAGGGCCAAGCGAAAAACTGTTTTTT. As protein: CAWSEGPSEKLFF.

The chain has TRBV7-2 and TRBJ2-5, with 10 positions matching TRBD2. This CDR3 region has 15 residues. Germline assignment: CDR1 SGHTA and CDR2 FQGNSA. The junction had 3 bases not matched to a gene; V was cut back by 3 bases and J by 2 bases. The CDR3 reads CASSFSGRRQETQYF. The CDR3 DNA sequence: TGTGCCAGCAGCTTTAGCGGGAGGAGGCAAGAGACCCAGTACTTC.

The V gene is TRBV11-2, the J gene TRBJ2-7, with TRBD1 as a possible D gene (5 bases). This CDR3 comprises 14 residues. Between the trimmed V and J ends, which lost 5 bases and 5 bases, there was a span of 16 bases. The germline gives CDR1 SGHAT, CDR2 FQNNGV. CDR3 residues: CASSALLLGHEQYF. CDR3 sequence (DNA): TGTGCCAGCAGCGCCCTTTTATTGGGGCACGAGCAGTACTTC.

This clone was seen once. The gene calls are TRBV5-1 and TRBJ1-5; D is perhaps TRBD1 (5 bases). Trimming left V 0 bases short and J 4 bases short, with 11 bases between. Germline values: CDR1 SGHRS, CDR2 YFSETQ. The CDR3 extends over 15 amino acids. CDR3 nucleotide sequence: TGCGCCAGCAGCTTGGAAGGGACCTTTAATCAGCCCCAGCATTTT. This sequence encodes CASSLEGTFNQPQHF.

The chain is built from TRBV7-3 and TRBJ2-1; 11 bases line up with TRBD2. The CDR3 length is 14 residues. The junction had 7 bases not matched to a gene; V was cut back by 6 bases and J by 9 bases. Germline CDR1 SGHTA, CDR2 FQGTGA. The CDR3: CASSSGRASSEQFF. The CDR3, as DNA: TGTGCCAGCAGTAGCGGGAGGGCCAGTAGTGAGCAGTTCTTC.

The chain uses TRBV20-1 and TRBJ2-7; possibly TRBD2 for D (6 bases). Germline loops: CDR1 DFQATT, CDR2 SNEGSKA (reference sequence). Trimming stripped 3 bases from V and 4 bases from J, with 7 bases between. This CDR3 is built from 11 residues. CDR3: CSARRGYEQYF. As DNA, the CDR3 is TGCAGTGCTAGGCGGGGATACGAGCAGTACTTC.

The chain joins TRBV6-4 to TRBJ2-3, with D perhaps matching TRBD1 (6 bases). Germline V gene data show CDR1 as MRHNA and CDR2 as SNTAGT. V was cut by 2 bases and J by 5 bases, with 11 bases left in between. CDR3 length equals 14 residues. CDR3 in DNA: TGTGCCAGCAGTGACAAGGGGGAAAAAGATACGCAGTATTTT. It specifies CASSDKGEKDTQYF.

The chain couples TRBV5-1 to TRBJ2-1; 11 bases fit TRBD2. The J segment lost 3 bases and the V segment lost 0 bases, leaving 5 bases of the junction unmatched. Germline assignment: CDR1 SGHRS and CDR2 YFSETQ. The CDR3 loop spans 17 amino acids. CDR3 loop: CASSLASGTSGYNEQFF. The DNA of the CDR3 is TGCGCCAGCAGCTTGGCCTCGGGGACTAGCGGCTACAATGAGCAGTTCTTC.

The gene calls are TRBV5-1 and TRBJ2-7; 9 bases match TRBD2. With V trimmed by 4 bases and J by 0 bases, 8 bases remained unmatched. The CDR3 has 16 residues. Germline V gene sequence: CDR1 SGHRS, CDR2 YFSETQ. The CDR3: CASSPNPSGNSYEQYF. DNA for the CDR3: TGCGCCAGCAGCCCGAACCCTAGCGGGAACTCCTACGAGCAGTACTTC.

This clone was detected only a few times. The chain combines TRBV7-2 with TRBJ2-7; TRBD2 might be the D (6 bases). Germline CDR1 reads SGHTA; CDR2 reads FQGNSA. V was clipped by 2 bases and J by 0 bases, with 14 bases between them. This CDR3 has 16 amino acids. CDR3 sequence (DNA): TGTGCCAGCAGCTTACTGGGAGGAGGAGGCTCCTACGAGCAGTACTTC. It codes for CASSLLGGGGSYEQYF.

V gene TRBV28 combines with J gene TRBJ2-5; the match to TRBD2 covers 9 bases. CDR1 is MDHEN, CDR2 SYDVKM, per germline. J gave up 0 bases and V 2 bases, and 19 bases lay outside the gene matches. The CDR3 is 21 residues long. Here the CDR3 reads CASSLGLLASGIGWYQETQYF. CDR3 in DNA: TGTGCCAGCAGTTTAGGTTTATTGGCTAGCGGGATCGGTTGGTACCAAGAGACCCAGTACTTC.

This chain joins TRBV5-6 and TRBJ2-7; 9 bases are a match to TRBD2. J was trimmed by 5 bases and V by 3 bases; bases with no gene match: 9. CDR3 length: 15 amino acids. Germline values: CDR1 SGHDT, CDR2 YYEEEE. The CDR3 here is CASSWIAGVWNEQYF. The CDR3 DNA is TGTGCCAGCAGCTGGATAGCGGGAGTATGGAACGAGCAGTACTTC.

This clone has just a few counts. The chain uses TRBV18 and TRBJ2-5; 10 bases fit TRBD2. With 5 bases clipped from V and 4 bases from J, the junction kept 10 bases outside the gene matches. The CDR3 sequence is 16 residues long. Germline V gives CDR1 KGHSH, CDR2 LQKENI. CDR3 sequence (DNA): TGTGCCAGCTCATCCCCAGGGCTAGCGGGAGCAGAGACCCAGTACTTC. This codes for CASSSPGLAGAETQYF.

This sequence joins TRBV9 and TRBJ2-1; 7 bases line up with TRBD2. J gave up 5 bases and V 4 bases, and 15 bases lay outside the gene matches. The CDR3 runs to 17 residues. Germline CDR1 SGDLS, CDR2 YYNGEE. CDR3 coding DNA: TGTGCCAGCAGCCCCCGGTTGGGGCGGGAGCGGAACAATGAGCAGTTCTTC. Its protein product is CASSPRLGRERNNEQFF.